The source of this TCR beta chain is a study of shared clonotypes between healthy human individuals. V shed 2 bases and J shed 5 bases, with 6 bases lying between them. Looked up from germline, CDR1 is SEHNR and CDR2 is FQNEAQ (reference sequence). The CDR3 totals 12 residues. The authors split each subset's genomic DNA evenly across several immunoSEQ plates. Sequencing used immunoSEQ multiplex PCR; TCRdb keeps in-frame clones, though not all of them. The sample has about 2,500,000 clones; roughly nine tenths are singletons. All donors qualified as healthy HIV-negative adults and had experienced no recent acute infections or vaccinations.

Sequenced sample: naive CD4+ T cells sorted from blood. As to subset: CD45RA+ positively selected. This rearrangement joins TRBV7-9 to TRBJ1-1; no reliable D call. This receptor was obtained from a man between 18 and 29 years old in good health. DNA of the CDR3: TGTGCCAGCAGCTTACATATAACTGAAGCTTTCTTT. Protein sequence: CASSLHITEAFF.